This T cell receptor (beta chain) was captured in a study of HIV-infected patients and healthy controls. Study observations and caveats: Healthy controls carried many MAIT alpha-chain CDR3s, while HIV+ repertoires had few. HIV-infected repertoires had significantly higher mean Gini indices than controls, possibly reflecting oligoclonality.

Alpha and beta constant-region primers primed reverse transcription of around 500 ng RNA. Separate chain-specific third strand synthesis with multiplexing indices produced the alpha and beta libraries. A single primer pair per chain amplified all rearrangements, with per-molecule barcodes. Via MiXCR, TCRdb re-called the 5' RACE reads, giving one row per CDR3 protein. The sample consists of about 6,600 distinct CDR3 sequences, roughly 9.1% of them appearing once. Antiretroviral therapy had run roughly three months, about 14 weeks, before follow-up blood collection. No cell fractionation was done, so the repertoire covers all unsorted peripheral blood T cells. Exclusions covered tumors, febrile or AIDS-related illness, and hepatitis B or C coinfection. At least ten counts were recorded for this clonotype. Antigen unknown. The CDR3 sequence is 14 residues long. Trimming removed 3 bases at V and 6 bases at J, with 13 bases between. The germline CDR1 and CDR2 sequences are SGDLS and YYNGEE.

This chain joins TRBV9 and TRBJ1-5; a possible D gene is TRBD1 (6 bases). This TCR came from an adult with HIV infection. The sequencing here drew on blood, taken during antiretroviral therapy. CDR3 in amino acids: CASSDSGGGQPQHF. For the CDR3, the DNA is TGTGCCAGCAGCGACTCGGGGGGCGGTCAGCCCCAGCATTTT. The full variable domain, its missing parts supplied by reference TRBV9 and TRBJ1-5, is DSGVTQTPKHLITATGQRVTLRCSPRSGDLSVYWYQQSLDQGLQFLIQYYNGEERAKGNILERFSAQQFPDLHSELNLSSLELGDSALYFCASSDSGGGQPQHFGDGTRLSIL.